The 30 T cell receptor beta chains reported below all come from one sample, sequenced in a study of early stage breast cancer tumors. Sequencing was performed with immunoSEQ multiplex PCR; in TCRdb, only in-frame clones are kept and a portion is missing. The sample shows 3,000 to 4,000 clones, 64% of them seen only once. The source material was breast tumor tissue. Receptor source: a person aged 35-50 years with breast cancer.

This clone has only a few counts. The J gene is TRBJ2-1, the V gene TRBV5-1; D is possibly TRBD2 (7 bases). The CDR3 loop spans 15 amino acids. The germline gives CDR1 SGHRS, CDR2 YFSETQ. Trimming shortened V by 0 bases and J by 3 bases, and 10 bases separated the two germline ends. The CDR3 sequence: CASSLGGGGYNEQFF. CDR3 DNA: TGCGCCAGCAGCTTGGGGGGAGGGGGCTACAATGAGCAGTTCTTC.

This sequence joins TRBV7-9 and TRBJ2-7, with D possibly matching TRBD1 (5 bases). V was shortened by 2 bases and J by 3 bases, with 14 bases between the two germline ends. Per germline, CDR1 SEHNR and CDR2 FQNEAQ (reference sequence). There are 15 residues in the CDR3. The CDR3, as DNA: TGTGCCAGCAGCTTACTGCAGGGCACGGTCTACGAGCAGTACTTC. Its translation: CASSLLQGTVYEQYF.

Points on this clone: The identical CDR3 is also encoded by other nucleotide sequences in the sample. The chain employs TRBV7-8 and TRBJ2-7; D uncertain. The germline V gene encodes CDR1 SGHVS and CDR2 FQNEAQ. The CDR3 is made up of 12 amino acids. V was pared by 1 base and J by 4 bases, with 5 bases between. The CDR3 DNA sequence: TGTGCCAGCAGCTTAGGTGCTTACGAGCAGTACTTC. Translation gives CASSLGAYEQYF. Combining the CDR3 with reference TRBV7-8 and TRBJ2-7 gives the whole variable domain GAGVSQSPRYKVAKRGQDVALRCDPISGHVSLFWYQQALGQGPEFLTYFQNEAQLDKSGLPSDRFFAERPEGSVSTLKIQRTQQEDSAVYLCASSLGAYEQYFGPGTRLTVT.

This clone was observed a few times. The J gene is TRBJ1-2, the V gene TRBV2; 8 bases fit TRBD1. Germline V gene lookup returns CDR1 SNHLY and CDR2 FYNNEI. Losses at the gene ends were 6 bases for V and 3 bases for J; bases not matched to a gene: 3. The CDR3 runs 13 residues. In nucleotides, the CDR3 is TGTGCCAGCAGAGGGACAGGACACTATGGCTACACCTTC. This translates into CASRGTGHYGYTF.

For the CDR3, the DNA is TGCGCCAGCAGCTTGGTGGCGCTTCCCGACAATGAGCAGTTCTTC. It is translated as CASSLVALPDNEQFF. The chain employs TRBV5-1 and TRBJ2-1; D ambiguous. The CDR3 has 15 residues. Trimming took 0 bases from V and 5 from J, leaving 12 bases between them. CDR1 SGHRS and CDR2 YFSETQ come from the germline V gene.

This chain uses TRBV28 with TRBJ2-7; perhaps TRBD1 as D (6 bases). This CDR3 region has 14 residues. V was shortened by 6 bases and J by 4 bases, with 16 bases between the two germline ends. The germline CDR1 and CDR2 sequences are MDHEN and SYDVKM. In nucleotides, the CDR3 is TGTGCCAGCAGCGGGGACACCGGGGTTTACGAGCAGTACTTC. Translation: CASSGDTGVYEQYF.

This sequence joins TRBV6-1 and TRBJ1-2; D may be TRBD1 (6 bases). The V gene lost 2 bases and the J gene lost 3 bases, with 16 bases spanning the gap. Germline CDR1 MNHNS, CDR2 SASEGT. The CDR3 contains 16 residues. The CDR3 is CASSESSAGAYYGYTF. For the CDR3, the DNA is TGTGCCAGCAGTGAATCCTCCGCAGGGGCCTACTATGGCTACACCTTC.

The table lists this clone with a few counts. Mismatch with germline at one junction end may stem from a read error. The rearrangement uses TRBV5-3 and TRBJ1-1; D is uncertain. TRBV5-3 has ORF status, its function being uncertain. There are 13 residues in the CDR3. The CDR3, as DNA: TGTGCCAGCAGCTTTACAATGAACACTGAAGCTTTCTTT. Protein: CASSFTMNTEAFF.

The chain has TRBV27 and TRBJ2-3, with unresolved D. The CDR3 spans 16 residues. Trimming cost V 6 bases and J 4 bases, with 20 bases left between them. Germline CDR1 is MNHEY and CDR2 is SMNVEV (reference sequence). This CDR3 reads CASSKSRRLGSDTQYF. The CDR3 region has the DNA TGTGCCAGCAGCAAATCCCGTCGATTGGGGTCAGATACGCAGTATTTT.

The rearrangement links TRBV7-2 to TRBJ2-1, with 10 bases fitting TRBD2. CDR3 length: 16 amino acids. Per germline, CDR1 SGHTA and CDR2 FQGNSA. V lost 5 bases and J lost 7; bases outside the gene matches: 11. The CDR3 reads CASSIKSGRVVNEQFF. DNA of the CDR3: TGTGCCAGCAGCATAAAAAGCGGGAGGGTCGTGAATGAGCAGTTCTTC.

The rearrangement joins TRBV7-3 to TRBJ2-1, with D possibly TRBD1 on 6 matching bases. CDR1 is SGHTA, CDR2 FQGTGA, per germline. V lost 4 bases and J 3 bases, leaving 10 bases between the germline ends. The CDR3 has 14 amino acids. CDR3 loop: CASSSRDNYNEQFF. In DNA form, the CDR3 reads TGTGCCAGCAGCTCCCGGGACAACTACAATGAGCAGTTCTTC. The full variable domain, with the rest looked up from reference TRBV7-3 and TRBJ2-1, is GAGVSQTPSNKVTEKGKYVELRCDPISGHTALYWYRQSLGQGPEFLIYFQGTGAADDSGLPNDRFFAVRPEGSVSTLKIQRTERGDSAVYLCASSSRDNYNEQFFGPGTRLTVL.

This sequence joins TRBV7-9 and TRBJ1-3; D not resolved. The V end was cut by 7 bases, the J end by 4 bases, with 8 bases between. The CDR3 is made up of 12 amino acids. Germline lookup yields CDR1 SEHNR and CDR2 FQNEAQ (reference sequence). CDR3 in DNA: TGTGCCAGCACCGTAGGGGGAAACACCATATATTTT. This codes for CASTVGGNTIYF.

The V and J genes are TRBV5-5 and TRBJ1-1; D gene uncertain. The germline gives CDR1 SGHKS, CDR2 YYEKEE (reference sequence). Trimming left V 6 bases short and J 1 base short, with 13 bases between. The CDR3 contains 14 residues. CDR3 sequence: CASIRMLGNTEAFF. The CDR3, as DNA: TGTGCCAGCATTCGAATGTTGGGGAACACTGAAGCTTTCTTT.

This sequence joins TRBV15 and TRBJ2-7; D is unresolved. The germline gives CDR1 LNHNV, CDR2 YYDKDF (reference sequence). The CDR3 has 14 residues. Deletions cut 5 bases from V and 3 bases from J, with 14 bases between. The CDR3 region is CATSDPQLGYEQYF. The CDR3 DNA sequence: TGTGCCACCAGCGACCCCCAACTGGGCTACGAGCAGTACTTC.

This sequence joins TRBV12-5 and TRBJ2-5; D is ambiguous. The germline V gene encodes CDR1 LGHNT and CDR2 FRNRAP. The length of the CDR3 is 12 residues. Deletions cut 7 bases from V and 5 bases from J, with 11 bases between. The CDR3 DNA follows: TGTGCTAGTGCCTCAGAAGGGGAGACCCAGTACTTC. It codes for CASASEGETQYF.

This clone is a singleton in its sample. The chain carries TRBV27 and TRBJ1-5; D may be TRBD1 (5 bases). V dropped 5 bases and J dropped 2 bases, with 25 bases sitting between them. The length of the CDR3 is 19 residues. Germline V lookup: CDR1 MNHEY, CDR2 SMNVEV (reference sequence). CDR3 coding DNA: TGTGCCAGCAGTCCGCTAACGTCCCGAGGGGCCTGGGGCAATCAGCCCCAGCATTTT. Its protein product is CASSPLTSRGAWGNQPQHF.

This sequence joins TRBV5-1 and TRBJ1-1; TRBD1 agrees at 8 bases. The germline gives CDR1 SGHRS, CDR2 YFSETQ. Trimming cost V 5 bases and J 1 base; bases outside gene matches: 1. There are 13 residues in the CDR3. The CDR3 DNA sequence: TGCGCCAGCAGGGGGACAGGGAACACTGAAGCTTTCTTT. Protein: CASRGTGNTEAFF. Using reference TRBV5-1 and TRBJ1-1 for the parts outside the CDR3, the full variable domain is KAGVTQTPRYLIKTRGQQVTLSCSPISGHRSVSWYQQTPGQGLQFLFEYFSETQRNKGNFPGRFSGRQFSNSRSEMNVSTLELGDSALYLCASRGTGNTEAFFGQGTRLTVV.

The V call is TRBV30, the J call TRBJ2-7; D gene unclear. The CDR3 length is 13 residues. The V and J ends lost 1 base and 3 bases respectively, with 10 bases between them. Germline loops: CDR1 GTSNPN, CDR2 SVGIG (reference sequence). CDR3 residues: CAWSARWSYEQYF. DNA for the CDR3: TGTGCCTGGAGTGCCCGTTGGAGCTACGAGCAGTACTTC. Together with reference TRBV30 and TRBJ2-7, the CDR3 gives the full variable domain: SQTIHQWPATLVQPVGSPLSLECTVEGTSNPNLYWYRQAAGRGLQLLFYSVGIGQISSEVPQNLSASRPQDRQFILSSKKLLLSDSGFYLCAWSARWSYEQYFGPGTRLTVT.

This chain uses TRBV11-2 with TRBJ2-4, with 9 bases aligning to TRBD1. V lost 6 bases to trimming and J lost 4 bases; unmatched junction nucleotides: 7. Germline CDR1 and CDR2: SGHAT and FQNNGV. This CDR3 is 15 amino acids long. The CDR3 sequence: CASSPGGTGKNIQYF. The CDR3 DNA follows: TGTGCCAGCAGTCCAGGCGGGACAGGGAAAAACATTCAGTACTTC.

This clone is termed medium-sized. The chain couples TRBV9 to TRBJ2-2, with 7 positions matching TRBD1. Germline loops: CDR1 SGDLS, CDR2 YYNGEE. V lost 5 bases and J lost 5; bases outside the gene matches: 6. The CDR3 runs 14 residues. The CDR3 region has the DNA TGTGCCAGCAGGGAAGGGACAGAGACCGGGGAGCTGTTTTTT. The encoded protein is CASREGTETGELFF.

This clone was seen a few times. V is TRBV30 and J is TRBJ1-5, with D tentatively TRBD1 (5 bases). Germline V gives CDR1 GTSNPN, CDR2 SVGIG (reference sequence). Trimming cost V 0 bases and J 2 bases, with 5 bases left between them. The CDR3 has 13 residues. Here the CDR3 reads CAWSVQGNQPQHF. The CDR3 DNA reads as TGTGCCTGGAGTGTACAGGGCAATCAGCCCCAGCATTTT.

The chain uses TRBV5-1 and TRBJ2-1, with 8 bases fitting TRBD2. Losses at the gene ends were 1 base for V and 0 bases for J; bases not matched to a gene: 9. The CDR3 is made up of 18 amino acids. Germline V gene data show CDR1 as SGHRS and CDR2 as YFSETQ. The CDR3 loop reads CASSLSLAGARSYNEQFF. The CDR3 nucleotides are TGCGCCAGCAGCTTGAGCCTAGCGGGTGCCCGCTCCTACAATGAGCAGTTCTTC.

The genes are TRBV9 and TRBJ2-6; D could derive from TRBD1 or TRBD2 (5 bases each). The V end lost 3 bases, the J end lost 1 base, and 14 bases lay between the germline ends. In germline, CDR1 is SGDLS, CDR2 YYNGEE. CDR3 length: 17 residues. The CDR3 protein is CASSDGTDRSGANVLTF. CDR3 sequence (DNA): TGTGCCAGCAGCGACGGGACGGACCGTTCTGGGGCCAACGTCCTGACTTTC.

The V gene is TRBV28, the J gene TRBJ2-7; TRBD1 agrees at 11 bases. CDR1 MDHEN and CDR2 SYDVKM come from the germline V gene. The CDR3 totals 16 residues. Germline trimming cut 1 base from V and 6 bases from J; bases unmatched to any gene: 8. CDR3 sequence reads: CASSLYGQGAYGEQYF. DNA for the CDR3: TGTGCCAGCAGTTTATATGGACAGGGGGCATATGGCGAGCAGTACTTC.

V gene TRBV5-8 combines with J gene TRBJ1-1, with D uncertain. V lost 2 bases and J lost 0, with 5 bases in between. Germline assignment: CDR1 SGHTS and CDR2 YDEGEE. There are 13 residues in the CDR3. CDR3 DNA: TGTGCCAGCAGCTTTACAATGAACACTGAAGCTTTCTTT. It specifies CASSFTMNTEAFF.

This clone was detected only a few times. The V call is TRBV9, the J call TRBJ2-7, with TRBD1 matching over 7 bases. This CDR3 is 13 amino acids long. With V trimmed by 3 bases and J by 0 bases, 0 bases remained unmatched. Germline assignment: CDR1 SGDLS and CDR2 YYNGEE. The CDR3 nucleotides read TGTGCCAGCAGCGGACAGGGCTCCTACGAGCAGTACTTC. Translated, it gives CASSGQGSYEQYF.

This rearrangement joins TRBV12-5 to TRBJ2-3, with 7 positions matching TRBD2. The CDR3 is made up of 14 amino acids. Germline lookup yields CDR1 LGHNT and CDR2 FRNRAP. Trimming at V came to 6 bases and at J to 6 bases, leaving 9 bases not matched to a gene. CDR3 sequence (DNA): TGTGCTAGTGGCCTGGGACTACCGGGGGATACGCAGTATTTT. As protein: CASGLGLPGDTQYF.

V gene TRBV7-8 combines with J gene TRBJ2-7; a weak D match, TRBD2 (6 bases). The CDR3 is 15 residues long. The V gene's germline CDR1 is SGHVS and CDR2 FQNEAQ. V gave up 4 bases and J gave up 4 bases, with 17 bases separating them. CDR3 coding DNA: TGTGCCAGCAGCTCCTCCGGGAGCTCTTCATACGAGCAGTACTTC. Translated, it gives CASSSSGSSSYEQYF.

V usage is TRBV5-1 and J usage is TRBJ2-1; perhaps D is TRBD1 or TRBD2 (5 bases each). Trimming cost V 4 bases and J 0 bases, with 11 bases left between them. From germline, CDR1 is SGHRS and CDR2 YFSETQ. The CDR3 extends over 15 amino acids. The CDR3 DNA follows: TGCGCCAGCAGCGCAGGGACGAGCTCCTACAATGAGCAGTTCTTC. This sequence encodes CASSAGTSSYNEQFF.

This chain connects TRBV7-2 to TRBJ2-7; D gene unclear. CDR3 length: 16 amino acids. Trimming cost V 5 bases and J 3 bases, with 20 bases left between them. Germline V gene data show CDR1 as SGHTA and CDR2 as FQGNSA. CDR3 sequence reads: CASSPLRGPSLYEQYF. DNA for the CDR3: TGTGCCAGCAGCCCCCTCCGAGGCCCGAGTCTCTACGAGCAGTACTTC.